The sequence of this T cell receptor (beta chain) was determined in a study of blood T cell repertoires in COVID-19. About the study: From T cells, B-cell-depleted T cells, or PBMCs came the material, which was cDNA or gDNA.

Germline values: CDR1 MNHEY, CDR2 SMNVEV (reference sequence). CDR3 length: 17 amino acids. J gave up 3 bases and V 4 bases, and 11 bases lay outside the gene matches. In the original analysis: The authors estimated nucleated cell counts from reference gene primer amplification. Profiled with immunoSEQ multiplex PCR; TCRdb holds only in-frame clones, not every one. Clone size and the V and J calls come from that table; the DNA yielded D and trimming. This sample has around 260,000 clones, with 88% found just once. The rearrangement joins TRBV27 to TRBJ2-7, with 11 bases aligning to TRBD1. This clonotype originated in a man between 60 and 75 years old who had recovered from COVID-19. Specimen: peripheral blood. The CDR3 here is CASSSARTGGIGYEQYF. DNA for the CDR3: TGTGCCAGCAGTTCGGCCCGGACAGGGGGCATAGGCTACGAGCAGTACTTC.